This T cell receptor (beta chain) was recorded in a study of shared clonotypes between healthy human individuals. Broader study findings: The study generally estimated greater richness for naive than memory subsets.

Assay execution took place at the deep level. Assay: immunoSEQ multiplex PCR; the TCRdb copy retains only in-frame clones and omits some. This table holds roughly 890,000 clones, almost 95% found once. The V end lost 0 bases, the J end lost 8 bases, and 4 bases lay between the germline ends. The CDR3 spans 12 residues. CDR1 and CDR2 from the germline V gene are MNHEY and SVGAGI. On this clone: Its antigen remains unidentified. The same CDR3 also results from other DNA sequences found in this sample.

CD8 cells classed as naive were CD45RO-negative and positively selected for CCR7, excluding terminally differentiated effector memory CD45RA+ cells. Sample: naive CD8+ T cells sorted from blood. The chain has TRBV6-5 and TRBJ2-2; no clear D gene. The sequence derives from a man aged 25 to 40 in good health. The CDR3 DNA sequence: TGTGCCAGCAGTTACTCTGGGGGGGAGCTGTTTTTT. Translated: CASSYSGGELFF.